This TCR beta chain was recorded in a study of control samples from healthy donors and cancer patients. The protocol was immunoSEQ multiplex PCR, while the TCRdb copy is restricted to in-frame clones and leaves out a portion. The data show around 150,000 clones, 89% seen once. Per germline, CDR1 LNHDA and CDR2 SQIVND (reference sequence). Trimming pared 3 bases from V and 3 bases from J, leaving 9 bases between. CDR3 length equals 13 residues. A word on this clone: Different DNA sequences within this sample yield the same CDR3.

The rearrangement uses TRBV19 and TRBJ2-7; tentative D call: TRBD2 (6 bases). Sequenced sample: blood. The receptor was isolated from a young man in good health. CDR3 in DNA: TGTGCCAGTAGTATTACCGGGGGCTACGAGCAGTACTTC. Encoded protein: CASSITGGYEQYF. Full variable domain (remainder filled in from reference TRBV19 and TRBJ2-7): DGGITQSPKYLFRKEGQNVTLSCEQNLNHDAMYWYRQDPGQGLRLIYYSQIVNDFQKGDIAEGYSVSREKKESFPLTVTSAQKNPTAFYLCASSITGGYEQYFGPGTRLTVT.